This record looks at one T cell receptor (beta chain) sequence and its context. Its antigen is still unknown. The record has no base qualities; no much larger clone is one base away. Deletion took 1 base off V and 12 bases off J, with a span of 13 bases between the germline ends. Reading the germline V gene gives CDR1 SGHVS and CDR2 FNYEAQ. The CDR3 covers 12 residues, taking in both the cysteine and the phenylalanine. The only DNA kept is the CDR3, 36 bases in frame from the first base. Patients with autoimmune disease history or receiving systemic immunosuppression were excluded from the trial. In every dose cohort, peripheral blood was drawn for TCR sequencing at baseline, cycle 4 day 1, and cycle 7 day 1. The samples were taken from a phase I, first-in-human, multicenter, open-label dose-escalation trial of ivuxolimab. Adults with locally advanced or metastatic head and neck squamous cell, hepatocellular, melanoma or renal cell carcinoma were enrolled in the trial. Before TCR sequencing, CD4+ T cells and CD8+ T cells from peripheral blood were sorted into separate populations.

The entry originates in a study of OX40 agonist ivuxolimab in advanced cancers. Concerning the study at large: Ivuxolimab was a fully human IgG2 agonistic monoclonal antibody targeting the costimulatory receptor OX40 (CD134). Intravenous ivuxolimab was administered to patients every 2 weeks at six dose levels: 0.01, 0.1, 0.3, 1.5, 3 and 10 mg/kg. Of the approximately 53 patients in dose escalation, about 20 had hepatocellular carcinoma, approximately 15 had melanoma, 9 had renal cell carcinoma and 9 had head and neck cancer. In the dose-escalation cohort, around four fifths of patients were male, and the mean age was approximately 60 years with a range of roughly 20 to 79. Prior anti-PD-1, anti-PD-L1 or anti-CTLA-4 therapy was permitted, and checkpoint inhibitors had been received by roughly 40% of dose-escalation patients. Partial responses occurred in three dose-escalation patients, of whom one had hepatocellular carcinoma and two had cutaneous melanoma. The point of sequencing TCRbeta in the periphery was to test whether ivuxolimab changed TCR sequence diversity and drove clonal T-cell expansion. The paper describes the monotherapy dose-escalation part (N of about 52 patients) of the phase I trial of ivuxolimab. Study-wide conclusions, independent of this receptor: On average, CD8+ T cells showed more expanded clones than CD4+ T cells after ivuxolimab. Low levels of normalized T-cell clonal expansion were also seen in some patients who did not respond. Antigen specificity was not determined for the clonally expanded peripheral T cells. In the 0.1-3.0 mg/kg groups, partial responders were among the patients with the lowest normalized peripheral clonal expansion, particularly in CD8+ T cells. At doses of 0.1 to 3.0 mg/kg, clonal expansion of both CD4+ and CD8+ blood T cells was observed from baseline to week 6.

Genomic DNA was isolated from the sorted cells so that the TCRbeta CDR3 region could be sequenced. The immunoSEQ Assay was used to sequence the TCRbeta CDR3 regions. TCRdb carries this immuneACCESS record with in-frame sequences only. Its versions omit some clonotypes, under half of them owing to an unresolved V gene in the studies checked, with the rest unexplained. For this sample there are 25,000 to 30,000 clones; around four fifths appear just once. The top ten constitute around 10% of the sample. This clonotype was obtained from an adult with an advanced solid tumor such as melanoma, head and neck, liver or kidney cancer. The sequence links TRBV7-6 to TRBJ2-7; the D gene cannot be resolved reliably. The sequencing here drew on CD4+ or CD8+ T cells sorted from blood, taken in a trial of the OX40 agonist ivuxolimab. The CDR3 protein is CASSLVAGLPYF. The nucleotides are TGTGCCAGCAGCTTAGTTGCTGGGTTACCGTACTTC.